These 5 T cell receptor beta chains originate from one sample sequenced in a study of CD8+CD57+ T cells in acquired aplastic anemia. Genomic DNA, the template, was used for profiling of the TCR beta VDJ and CDR3. TCRdb reprocessed the reads via MiXCR and lists one record per CDR3 protein. Of some 200,000 distinct CDR3 sequences listed, less than 60% are singletons. All sequencing subjects had displayed CD8+CD57+ cell expansion on flow cytometry. Material for sequencing was sorted CD4+, CD8+, or CD8+CD57+ T cells (not recorded which) from PBMCs. The origin of the receptors is a human donor with aplastic anemia.

The CDR3 here is CASSPYPDRLSGYTF. The CDR3 coding sequence is TGTGCCAGCAGCCCCTACCCGGACAGGCTAAGTGGCTACACCTTC. This chain uses TRBV5-6 with TRBJ1-2; 7 bases align to TRBD1. The length of the CDR3 is 15 residues. V was clipped by 4 bases and J by 7 bases; unmatched bases: 13. Germline CDR1 SGHDT, CDR2 YYEEEE.

This clonotype has at least ten counts. The V and J genes are TRBV4-1 and TRBJ2-5, with 12 bases lining up with TRBD2. Germline-derived CDR1 and CDR2 are MGHRA and YSYEKL. V shed 3 bases and J 3 bases; nucleotides not matched to a gene: 8. The CDR3 extends over 17 amino acids. Here the CDR3 DNA reads TGCGCCAGCAGCCAGCAGACTAGCGGGGGTCTAAAAGAGACCCAGTACTTC. Amino acids: CASSQQTSGGLKETQYF.

The chain employs TRBV20-1 and TRBJ2-7, with D perhaps TRBD1 (6 bases). Per the germline V gene, CDR1 is DFQATT and CDR2 is SNEGSKA (reference sequence). CDR3 length: 15 amino acids. The V gene lost 0 bases and the J gene lost 0 bases, with 12 bases spanning the gap. The CDR3 sequence: CSARDPVRGSYEQYF. CDR3 nucleotide sequence: TGCAGTGCTAGAGACCCGGTCAGGGGCTCCTACGAGCAGTACTTC.

This clonotype was seen at least ten times. J is TRBJ2-3 and V is TRBV10-3, with 9 bases aligning to TRBD2. Germline CDR1 is ENHRY and CDR2 is SYGVKD. This CDR3 spans 15 amino acids. CDR3 residues: CTSGASGTSWDTQYF. The CDR3 region has the DNA TGTACTTCAGGGGCTAGCGGGACTTCGTGGGATACGCAGTATTTT.

In its sample, this clonotype was seen once. The V call is TRBV2, the J call TRBJ1-5, with no clear D. Germline CDR1 SNHLY, CDR2 FYNNEI. CDR3 length equals 15 residues. Trimming removed 6 bases at V and 0 bases at J, with 12 bases between. This chain's CDR3 is CASSGPTYSNQPQHF. CDR3 bases: TGTGCCAGCAGCGGCCCGACCTATAGCAATCAGCCCCAGCATTTT.